Sequencing of this TCR beta chain was carried out in a study of T-cell reconstitution after alpha-beta-depleted transplantation in children. This clonotype came up many times. Mismatch with germline at one junction end may stem from a read error. TCRbeta library construction was performed incorporating unique molecular identifiers. TCRdb independently ran MiXCR on the PCR reads; one entry per CDR3 protein. The sample yields approximately 490,000 distinct CDR3 sequences, approximately 12% seen once. The CDR3 is 8 amino acids. Germline lookup yields CDR1 LGHNA and CDR2 YSLEER. This receptor was taken from a human donor who donated a stem cell graft to a child with combined immunodeficiency. The sample in question was PBMCs from the stem cell graft donor, obtained from the stem cell graft. This chain joins TRBV4-3 and TRBJ2-7; D is uncertain. The CDR3 region has the DNA TGCGCCAGCATCCCACACGGCTTC. Amino acid sequence: CASIPHGF.